This TCR beta chain was sequenced for a study of long-term antiretroviral therapy in people with HIV. Researchers ran immunoSEQ v3.0 at survey level. Using immunoSEQ multiplex PCR, the repertoire was profiled, and TCRdb retains in-frame clones only, with some absent. The sample lists around 19,000 clones, 75% to 85% occurring once. This clone is labeled medium-sized (0.01 to 0.1%). The V end lost 0 bases, the J end lost 3 bases, and 10 bases lay between the germline ends. This CDR3 spans 14 amino acids. Per the germline V gene, CDR1 is SGHKS and CDR2 is YYEKEE (reference sequence). The sample here was unsorted PBMCs, taken 0.3 years before starting antiretroviral therapy. This sequence joins TRBV5-5 and TRBJ2-7, with D perhaps TRBD1 (6 bases). This receptor was obtained from a man between 45 and 60 years old with HIV. The CDR3 sequence: CASSLVTGSYEQYF. The CDR3, as DNA: TGTGCCAGCAGCTTGGTCACAGGGAGCTACGAGCAGTACTTC. The full variable domain, with the rest looked up from reference TRBV5-5 and TRBJ2-7, is DAGVTQSPTHLIKTRGQQVTLRCSPISGHKSVSWYQQVLGQGPQFIFQYYEKEERGRGNFPDRFSARQFPNYSSELNVNALLLGDSALYLCASSLVTGSYEQYFGPGTRLTVT.